Below are 15 T cell receptor beta chains sequenced from a single sample in a study of post-analysis software for immune sequencing data. General observations from the study: The five TRBV segments detected at higher frequency in patients than in controls included TRBV5-6, TRBV5-1 and TRBV20-1.

No cognate antigen is known for these TCRs. Built from TCR beta cDNA, the libraries had unique molecular identifiers in them. TCRdb called the PCR reads again in MiXCR, with one record for every CDR3 protein. The sample includes approximately 260,000 distinct CDR3 sequences, roughly a third of them seen just once. The material sequenced was blood. The source is a girl aged 10-17 years with multiple sclerosis.

As for this clonotype: Since a much larger clone is just one base distant, this may be a read error. No conserved phenylalanine or tryptophan ends this CDR3, so it is likely a read error. The chain recombines TRBV4-1 with TRBJ1-2; 7 bases match TRBD1. V was clipped by 3 bases and J by 2 bases; unmatched bases: 6. In germline, CDR1 is MGHRA, CDR2 YSYEKL. This CDR3 is 15 amino acids long. The CDR3 region has the DNA TGCGCCAGCAGCCAGATAAACAGGGGCAACTATGGCTACACCTGC. This sequence encodes CASSQINRGNYGYTC.

This clonotype was observed a few times. This chain uses TRBV10-3 with TRBJ1-3, with D unclear. Trimming took 2 bases from V and 7 from J, leaving 18 bases between them. Germline V gene lookup returns CDR1 ENHRY and CDR2 SYGVKD. This CDR3 is 16 amino acids long. This chain's CDR3 is CAISEAGSTRSNTIYF. The DNA of the CDR3 is TGTGCCATCAGTGAGGCTGGGTCGACTCGGAGCAACACCATATATTTT.

In the case of this clonotype: This may be a read error: a much more frequent sequence differs by one nucleotide. The chain joins TRBV7-2 to TRBJ2-5; 10 bases fit TRBD2. V lost 2 bases, J lost 13 bases, and 19 bases stayed unmatched. The germline CDR1 and CDR2 sequences are SGHTA and FQGNSA. This CDR3 has 17 amino acids. The CDR3 loop reads CASSLSLAGASTGEGYF. Here the CDR3 DNA reads TGTGCCAGCAGCTTATCGCTAGCGGGAGCCTCGACCGGGGAGGGGTACTTC.

This clonotype came up many times. The V gene is TRBV6-2 or TRBV6-3, the J gene TRBJ2-3; D may be TRBD1 (6 bases). V lost 6 bases to trimming and J lost 1 base, with 20 bases between them. Looked up from germline, CDR1 is MNHEY and CDR2 is SVGEGT. The CDR3 has 17 residues. CDR3 sequence reads: CASSSAWKDRGTDTQYF. The CDR3 DNA sequence: TGTGCCAGCAGCTCCGCCTGGAAGGACAGAGGCACAGATACGCAGTATTTT.

The table lists this clonotype with a few counts. The V call is TRBV11-2, the J call TRBJ2-1; 16 nucleotides align to TRBD2. Germline values: CDR1 SGHAT, CDR2 FQNNGV. With V trimmed by 4 bases and J by 7 bases, 4 bases remained unmatched. The CDR3 spans 16 residues. The CDR3 coding sequence is TGTGCCAGCAGCTCGGGACTAGCGGGAGGGCCGAATGAGCAGTTCTTC. Translated, it gives CASSSGLAGGPNEQFF.

In this sample, this clonotype turned up a few times. The chain links TRBV13 to TRBJ2-6; D gene uncertain. The V end lost 4 bases, the J end lost 4 bases, and 11 bases lay between the germline ends. CDR3 length: 15 amino acids. Germline V gene lookup returns CDR1 PRHDT and CDR2 FYEKMQ (reference sequence). The CDR3 nucleotides read TGTGCCAGCAGCTCCGGCTACTCGGGGGCCAACGTCCTGACTTTC. Protein: CASSSGYSGANVLTF.

In regard to this clonotype: A read error is possible here, since a much larger clone lies one base away. This chain links TRBV29-1 with TRBJ1-1; maybe TRBD1 (5 bases). The CDR3 extends over 13 amino acids. Looked up from germline, CDR1 is SQVTM and CDR2 is ANQGSEA. The CDR3 reads CSVDSRENTGAFF. CDR3 nucleotides: TGCAGCGTTGATTCCAGGGAGAACACTGGAGCTTTCTTT.

This clonotype has ten or more counts. Written as DNA, the CDR3 is TGTGCCAGCAGTCCGGGAGGGGGCCCTTTCTACGAGCAGTACTTC. It translates to CASSPGGGPFYEQYF. The chain is built from TRBV3-1 and TRBJ2-7; maybe TRBD2 (8 bases). Trimming took off 6 bases at V and 3 bases at J, with 18 bases between the two ends. CDR1 is LGHDT, CDR2 YNNKEL, per germline (reference sequence). There are 15 residues in the CDR3.

CDR3: CASSLSPTLDPELNTEAFF. The CDR3, as DNA: TGTGCCAGCAGTTTGTCCCCTACTCTGGACCCTGAACTGAACACTGAAGCTTTCTTT. The rearrangement joins TRBV27 to TRBJ1-1; no clear D. The CDR3 sequence is 19 residues long. Germline loops: CDR1 MNHEY, CDR2 SMNVEV (reference sequence). Deletions cut 3 bases from V and 0 bases from J, with 23 bases between.

This clonotype was seen at least ten times. The chain links TRBV20-1 to TRBJ2-3, with 7 nucleotides matching TRBD2. The CDR3 has 14 amino acids. Germline V gene sequence: CDR1 DFQATT, CDR2 SNEGSKA (reference sequence). Losses at the gene ends were 6 bases for V and 1 base for J; bases not matched to a gene: 7. CDR3 sequence (DNA): TGCAGTGCCACCTCGGGGGGTGGCACAGATACGCAGTATTTT. Its protein is CSATSGGGTDTQYF.

The J gene is TRBJ2-7, the V gene TRBV28; a weak D match, TRBD2 (5 bases). The germline V gene encodes CDR1 MDHEN and CDR2 SYDVKM. The CDR3 spans 13 residues. V lost 8 bases, J lost 5 bases, and 16 bases lay in between. The CDR3 protein is CASGERSGNEQYF. The CDR3, as DNA: TGTGCCAGCGGAGAGCGGTCCGGGAACGAGCAGTACTTC.

This clonotype was counted at least ten times. CDR3 protein: CATSTPPGRGASYNEQFF. In DNA form, the CDR3 reads TGTGCCACCAGCACTCCCCCGGGGCGGGGGGCTTCCTACAATGAGCAGTTCTTC. The V and J genes are TRBV15 and TRBJ2-1, with 8 bases identical to TRBD2. This CDR3 spans 18 amino acids. CDR1 and CDR2 from the germline V gene are LNHNV and YYDKDF (reference sequence). J gave up 1 base and V 4 bases, and 12 bases lay outside the gene matches. Looking up the rest from reference TRBV15 and TRBJ2-1 gives the full variable domain: DAMVIQNPRYQVTQFGKPVTLSCSQTLNHNVMYWYQQKSSQAPKLLFHYYDKDFNNEADTPDNFQSRRPNTSFCFLDIRSPGLGDTAMYLCATSTPPGRGASYNEQFFGPGTRLTVL.

A word on this clonotype: Possible read error: a much larger clone is one base away. V gene TRBV7-9 combines with J gene TRBJ1-4; 8 bases match TRBD1. Germline V gives CDR1 SEHNR, CDR2 FQNEAQ (reference sequence). This CDR3 is 15 amino acids long. The CDR3 sequence is CANSLQGALEEKLFF. DNA for the CDR3: TGTGCCAACAGCTTGCAGGGGGCGCTGGAAGAAAAACTGTTTTTT.

The table lists this clonotype with a few counts. Sequence at one end of the junction differs from germline and may be a read error. DNA of the CDR3: TGTCCCAGCAGCCCCATGGCGGACGGGTATAATGAAAAACTGTTTTTT. This sequence encodes CPSSPMADGYNEKLFF. The chain is built from TRBV7-9 and TRBJ1-4; D gene unclear. Germline values: CDR1 SEHNR, CDR2 FQNEAQ (reference sequence). This CDR3 contains 16 residues.

In its sample, this clonotype was seen a few times. This chain uses TRBV12-3 or TRBV12-4 with TRBJ2-7, with D unresolved. The J call may be wrong; the DNA end is better matched by TRBJ2-5. The CDR3 is 12 amino acids. The CDR3: CASSLGGRTQYF. The CDR3 nucleotides are TGTGCCAGCAGTTTGGGCGGACGGACCCAGTACTTC.